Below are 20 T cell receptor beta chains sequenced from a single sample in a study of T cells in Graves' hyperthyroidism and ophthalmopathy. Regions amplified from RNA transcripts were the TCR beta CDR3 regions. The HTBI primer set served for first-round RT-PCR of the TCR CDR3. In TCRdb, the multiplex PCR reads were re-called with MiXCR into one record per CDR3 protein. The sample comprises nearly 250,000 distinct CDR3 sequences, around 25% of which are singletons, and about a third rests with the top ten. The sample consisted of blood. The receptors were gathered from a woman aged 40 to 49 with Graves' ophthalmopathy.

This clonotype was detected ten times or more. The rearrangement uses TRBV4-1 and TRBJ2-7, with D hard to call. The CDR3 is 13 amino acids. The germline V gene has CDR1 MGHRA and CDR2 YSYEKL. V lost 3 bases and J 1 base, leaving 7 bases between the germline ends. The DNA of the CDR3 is TGCGCCAGCAGCCACACATTATCCTACGAGCAGTACTTC. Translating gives CASSHTLSYEQYF.

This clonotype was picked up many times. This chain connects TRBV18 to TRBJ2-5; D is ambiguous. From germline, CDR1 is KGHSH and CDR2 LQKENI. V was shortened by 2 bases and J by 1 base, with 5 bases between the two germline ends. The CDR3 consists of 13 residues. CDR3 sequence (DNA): TGTGCCAGCTCACCAGTACTCCAAGAGACCCAGTACTTC. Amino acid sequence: CASSPVLQETQYF.

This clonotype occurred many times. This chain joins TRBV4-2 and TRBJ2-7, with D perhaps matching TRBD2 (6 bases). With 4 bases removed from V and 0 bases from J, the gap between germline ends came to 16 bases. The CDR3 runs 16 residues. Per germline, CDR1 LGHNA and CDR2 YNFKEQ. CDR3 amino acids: CASSPLASGPSYEQYF. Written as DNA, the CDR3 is TGTGCCAGCAGCCCCCTCGCCAGCGGGCCCTCCTACGAGCAGTACTTC.

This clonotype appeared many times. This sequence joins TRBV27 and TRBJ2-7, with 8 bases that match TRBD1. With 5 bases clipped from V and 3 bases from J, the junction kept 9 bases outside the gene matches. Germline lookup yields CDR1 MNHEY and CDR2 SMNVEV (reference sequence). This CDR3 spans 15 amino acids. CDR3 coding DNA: TGTGCCAGCAGTCTCGGACAGGGAGGTGGCTACGAGCAGTACTTC. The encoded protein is CASSLGQGGGYEQYF.

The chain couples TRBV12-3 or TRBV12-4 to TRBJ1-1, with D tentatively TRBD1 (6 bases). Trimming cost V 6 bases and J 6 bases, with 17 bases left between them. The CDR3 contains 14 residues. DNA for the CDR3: TGTGCCAGCAGCTTACAGGGAGCATGGGCTGAAGCTTTCTTT. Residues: CASSLQGAWAEAFF.

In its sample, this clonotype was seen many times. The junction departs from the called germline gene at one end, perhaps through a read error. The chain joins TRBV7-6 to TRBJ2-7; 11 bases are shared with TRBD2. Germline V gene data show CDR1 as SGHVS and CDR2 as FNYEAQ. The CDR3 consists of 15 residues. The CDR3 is CASSVATGTSGEQYF. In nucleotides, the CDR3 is TGTGCCAGCAGCGTAGCGACCGGGACTAGCGGCGAGCAGTACTTC.

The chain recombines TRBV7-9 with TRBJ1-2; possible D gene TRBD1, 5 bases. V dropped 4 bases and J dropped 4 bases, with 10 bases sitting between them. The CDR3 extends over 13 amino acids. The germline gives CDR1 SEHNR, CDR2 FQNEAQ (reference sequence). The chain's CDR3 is CASSSDSGYGYTF. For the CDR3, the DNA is TGTGCCAGCAGCTCCGACAGCGGCTATGGCTACACCTTC.

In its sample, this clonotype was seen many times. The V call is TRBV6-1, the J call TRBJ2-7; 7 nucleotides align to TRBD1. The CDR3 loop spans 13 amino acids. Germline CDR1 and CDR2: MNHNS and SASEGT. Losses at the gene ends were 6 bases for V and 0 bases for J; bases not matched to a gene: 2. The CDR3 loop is CASRNRGSYEQYF. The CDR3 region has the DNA TGTGCCAGCAGAAACAGGGGCTCCTACGAGCAGTACTTC.

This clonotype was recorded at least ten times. The CDR3 DNA follows: TGCAGTGCTAGAGATGGACAGGGGACCTACGAGCAGTACTTC. Its translation: CSARDGQGTYEQYF. The rearrangement joins TRBV20-1 to TRBJ2-7; TRBD1 agrees at 9 bases. The germline CDR1 and CDR2 sequences are DFQATT and SNEGSKA (reference sequence). This CDR3 contains 14 residues. V dropped 0 bases and J dropped 2; count of bases not matched to a gene: 2.

The CDR3 region has the DNA TGTGCCAGCACCAAACGGGGGAGAACCGGGGAGCTGTTTTTT. Protein: CASTKRGRTGELFF. The gene calls are TRBV28 and TRBJ2-2, with D possibly being TRBD2 (6 bases). This CDR3 is built from 14 residues. From germline, CDR1 is MDHEN and CDR2 SYDVKM. The V gene lost 7 bases and the J gene lost 5 bases, with 14 bases spanning the gap.

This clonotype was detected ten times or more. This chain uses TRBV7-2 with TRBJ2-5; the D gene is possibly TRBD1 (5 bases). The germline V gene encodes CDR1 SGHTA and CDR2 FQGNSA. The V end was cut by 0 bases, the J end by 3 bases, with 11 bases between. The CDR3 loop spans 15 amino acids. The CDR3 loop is CASSLALGREETQYF. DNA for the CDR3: TGTGCCAGCAGCTTAGCGCTCGGCAGGGAAGAGACCCAGTACTTC.

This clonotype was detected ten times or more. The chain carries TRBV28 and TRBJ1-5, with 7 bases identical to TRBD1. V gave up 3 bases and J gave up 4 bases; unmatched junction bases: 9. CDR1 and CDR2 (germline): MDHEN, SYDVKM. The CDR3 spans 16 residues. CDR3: CASSFSRGLANQPQHF. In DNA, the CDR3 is TGTGCCAGCAGTTTCAGTAGGGGGCTAGCAAATCAGCCCCAGCATTTT. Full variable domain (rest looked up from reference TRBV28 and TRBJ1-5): DVKVTQSSRYLVKRTGEKVFLECVQDMDHENMFWYRQDPGLGLRLIYFSYDVKMKEKGDIPEGYSVSREKKERFSLILESASTNQTSMYLCASSFSRGLANQPQHFGDGTRLSIL.

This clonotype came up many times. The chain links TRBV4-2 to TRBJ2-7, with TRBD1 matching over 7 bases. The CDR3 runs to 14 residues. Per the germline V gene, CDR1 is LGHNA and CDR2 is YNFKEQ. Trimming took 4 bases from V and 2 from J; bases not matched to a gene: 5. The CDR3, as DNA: TGTGCCAGCAGCCCACAGGGGCTGGCCTACGAGCAGTACTTC. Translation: CASSPQGLAYEQYF.

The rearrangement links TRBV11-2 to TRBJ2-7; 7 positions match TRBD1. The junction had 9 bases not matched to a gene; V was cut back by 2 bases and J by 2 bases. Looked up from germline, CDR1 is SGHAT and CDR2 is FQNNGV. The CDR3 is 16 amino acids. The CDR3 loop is CASSLHRDSHPYEQYF. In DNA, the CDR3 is TGTGCCAGCAGCTTACACCGGGACAGTCATCCCTACGAGCAGTACTTC.

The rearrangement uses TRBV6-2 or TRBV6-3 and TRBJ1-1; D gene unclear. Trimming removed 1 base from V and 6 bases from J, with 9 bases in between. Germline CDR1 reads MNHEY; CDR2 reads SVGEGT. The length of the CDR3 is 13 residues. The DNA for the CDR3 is TGTGCCAGCAGTTACTTGGATACAGCTGAAGCTTTCTTT. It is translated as CASSYLDTAEAFF.

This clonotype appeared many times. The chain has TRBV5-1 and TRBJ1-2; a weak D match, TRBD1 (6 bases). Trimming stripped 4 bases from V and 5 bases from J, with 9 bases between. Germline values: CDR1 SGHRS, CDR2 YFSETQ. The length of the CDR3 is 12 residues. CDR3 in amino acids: CASSGGGYGYTF. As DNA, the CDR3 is TGCGCCAGCAGCGGAGGGGGTTATGGCTACACCTTC.

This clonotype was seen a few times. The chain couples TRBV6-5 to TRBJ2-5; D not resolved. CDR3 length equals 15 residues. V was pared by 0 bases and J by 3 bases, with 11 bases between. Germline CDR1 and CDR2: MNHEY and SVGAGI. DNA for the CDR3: TGTGCCAGCAGTTACTCGAACGCGGCAAAAGAGACCCAGTACTTC. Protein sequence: CASSYSNAAKETQYF.

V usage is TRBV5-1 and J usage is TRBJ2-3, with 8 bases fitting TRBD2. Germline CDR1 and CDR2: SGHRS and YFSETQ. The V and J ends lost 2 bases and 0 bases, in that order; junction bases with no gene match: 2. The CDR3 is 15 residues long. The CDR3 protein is CASSFAGGSTDTQYF. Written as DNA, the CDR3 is TGCGCCAGCAGCTTCGCGGGAGGAAGCACAGATACGCAGTATTTT.

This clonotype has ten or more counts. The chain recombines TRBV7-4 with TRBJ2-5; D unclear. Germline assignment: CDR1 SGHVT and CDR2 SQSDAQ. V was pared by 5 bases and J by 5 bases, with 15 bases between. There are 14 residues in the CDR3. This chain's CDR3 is CASSPGVARETQYF. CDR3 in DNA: TGTGCCAGCAGCCCCGGCGTCGCGCGGGAGACCCAGTACTTC.

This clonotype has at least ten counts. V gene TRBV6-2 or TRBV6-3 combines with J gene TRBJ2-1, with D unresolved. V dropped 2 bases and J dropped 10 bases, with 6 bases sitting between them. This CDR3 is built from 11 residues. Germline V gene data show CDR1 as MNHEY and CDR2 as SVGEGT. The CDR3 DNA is TGTGCCAGCAGTTACCTGGCGGAGCAGTTCTTC. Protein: CASSYLAEQFF.